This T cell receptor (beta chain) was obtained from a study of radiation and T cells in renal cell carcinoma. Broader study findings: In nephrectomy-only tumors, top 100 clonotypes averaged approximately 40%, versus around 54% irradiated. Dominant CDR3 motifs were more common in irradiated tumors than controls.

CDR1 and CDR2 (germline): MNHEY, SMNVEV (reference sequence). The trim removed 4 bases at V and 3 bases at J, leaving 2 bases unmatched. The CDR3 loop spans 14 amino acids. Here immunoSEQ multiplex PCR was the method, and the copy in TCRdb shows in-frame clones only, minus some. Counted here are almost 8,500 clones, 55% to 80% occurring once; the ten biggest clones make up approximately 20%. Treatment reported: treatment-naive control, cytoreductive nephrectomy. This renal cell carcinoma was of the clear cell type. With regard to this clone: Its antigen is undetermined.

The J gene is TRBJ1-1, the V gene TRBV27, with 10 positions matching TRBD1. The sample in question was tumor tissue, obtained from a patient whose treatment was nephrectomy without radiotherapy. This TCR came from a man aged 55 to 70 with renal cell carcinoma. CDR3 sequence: CASSWDRGYTEAFF. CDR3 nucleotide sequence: TGTGCCAGCAGTTGGGACAGGGGATACACTGAAGCTTTCTTT.